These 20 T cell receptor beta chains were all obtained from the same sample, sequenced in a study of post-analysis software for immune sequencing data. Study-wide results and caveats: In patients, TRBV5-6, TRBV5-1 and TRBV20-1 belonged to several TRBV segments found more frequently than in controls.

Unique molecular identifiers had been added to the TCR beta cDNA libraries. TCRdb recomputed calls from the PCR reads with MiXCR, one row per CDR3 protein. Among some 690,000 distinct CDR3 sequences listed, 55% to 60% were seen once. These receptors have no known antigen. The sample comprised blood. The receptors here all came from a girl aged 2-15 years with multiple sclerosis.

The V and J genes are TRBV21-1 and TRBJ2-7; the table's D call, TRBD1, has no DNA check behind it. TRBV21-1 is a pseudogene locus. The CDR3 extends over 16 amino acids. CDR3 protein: CASCLHVQGDSYEQYF. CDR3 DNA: TGTGCCAGCTGCCTGCACGTCCAGGGGGACTCCTACGAGCAGTACTTC.

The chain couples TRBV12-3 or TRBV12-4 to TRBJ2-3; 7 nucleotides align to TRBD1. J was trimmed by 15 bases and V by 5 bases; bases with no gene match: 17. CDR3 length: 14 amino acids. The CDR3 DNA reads TGTGCCAGCAGTCCCCGACAGGGATCAGATGTGCAATATTTT. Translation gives CASSPRQGSDVQYF.

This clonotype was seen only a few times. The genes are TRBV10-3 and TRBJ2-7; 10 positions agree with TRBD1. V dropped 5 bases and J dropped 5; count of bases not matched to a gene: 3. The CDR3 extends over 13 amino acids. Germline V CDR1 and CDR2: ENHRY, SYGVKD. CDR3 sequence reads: CAISRDRGHEQYF. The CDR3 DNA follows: TGTGCCATCAGTAGGGACAGGGGTCACGAGCAGTACTTC.

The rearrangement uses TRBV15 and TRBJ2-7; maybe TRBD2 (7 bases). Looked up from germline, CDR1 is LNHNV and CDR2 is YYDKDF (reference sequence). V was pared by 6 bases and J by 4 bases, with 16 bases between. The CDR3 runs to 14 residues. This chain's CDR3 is CATRQLRGAYEQYF. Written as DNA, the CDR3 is TGTGCCACCAGGCAACTACGGGGGGCTTACGAGCAGTACTTC.

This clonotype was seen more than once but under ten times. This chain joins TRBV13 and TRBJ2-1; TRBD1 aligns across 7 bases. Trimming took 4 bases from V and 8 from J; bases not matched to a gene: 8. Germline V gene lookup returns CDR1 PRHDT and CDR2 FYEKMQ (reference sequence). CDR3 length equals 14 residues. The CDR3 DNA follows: TGTGCCAGCAGCTCCCAGACAGGGATTGATGAGCAGTTCTTC. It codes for CASSSQTGIDEQFF.

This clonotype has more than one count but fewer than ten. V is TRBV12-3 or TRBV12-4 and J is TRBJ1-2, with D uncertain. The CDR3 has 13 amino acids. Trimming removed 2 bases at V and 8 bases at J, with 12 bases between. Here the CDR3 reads CASSLSGLQGYTF. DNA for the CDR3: TGTGCCAGCAGTTTATCTGGGCTCCAAGGCTACACCTTC.

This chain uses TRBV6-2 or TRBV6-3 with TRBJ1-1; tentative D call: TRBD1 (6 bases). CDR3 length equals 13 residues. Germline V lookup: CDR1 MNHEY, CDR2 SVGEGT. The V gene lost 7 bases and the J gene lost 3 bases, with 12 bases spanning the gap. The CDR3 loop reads CASKKDRHTEAFF. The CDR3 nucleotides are TGTGCCAGCAAGAAGGACAGACACACTGAAGCTTTCTTT.

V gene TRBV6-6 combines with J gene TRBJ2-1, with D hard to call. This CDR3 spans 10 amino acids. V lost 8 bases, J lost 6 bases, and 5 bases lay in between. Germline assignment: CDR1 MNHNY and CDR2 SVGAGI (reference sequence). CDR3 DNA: TGTGCCAGCGGTAGCAATGAGCAGTTCTTC. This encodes CASGSNEQFF.

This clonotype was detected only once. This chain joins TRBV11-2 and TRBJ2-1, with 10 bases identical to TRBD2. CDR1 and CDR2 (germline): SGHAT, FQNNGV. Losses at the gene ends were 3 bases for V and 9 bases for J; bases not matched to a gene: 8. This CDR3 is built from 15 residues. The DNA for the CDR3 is TGTGCCAGCAGCTTTAAGCGGGGGGGCTCAAGTGAGCAGTTCTTC. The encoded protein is CASSFKRGGSSEQFF.

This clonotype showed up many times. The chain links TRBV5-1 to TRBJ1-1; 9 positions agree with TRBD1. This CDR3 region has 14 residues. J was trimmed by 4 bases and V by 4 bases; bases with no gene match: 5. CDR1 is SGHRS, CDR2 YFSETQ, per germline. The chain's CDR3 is CASSLPTGGTEAFF. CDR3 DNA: TGCGCCAGCAGCCTCCCGACAGGGGGCACTGAAGCTTTCTTT.

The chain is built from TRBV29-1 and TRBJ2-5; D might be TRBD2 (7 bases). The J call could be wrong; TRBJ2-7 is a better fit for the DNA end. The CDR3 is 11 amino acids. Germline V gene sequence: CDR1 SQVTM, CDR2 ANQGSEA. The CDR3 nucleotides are TGCAGCGTTGGGGGGGGGCCCGAGCAGTACTTC. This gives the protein CSVGGGPEQYF.

The CDR3 DNA sequence: TGTGCCAGCAGCCGCGGGGGGCCCCCCAATGAGCAGTTCTTC. Its protein is CASSRGGPPNEQFF. The chain couples TRBV11-2 to TRBJ2-1; TRBD2 agrees at 8 bases. V gave up 5 bases and J gave up 6 bases; unmatched junction bases: 6. This CDR3 comprises 14 residues. CDR1 is SGHAT, CDR2 FQNNGV, per germline.

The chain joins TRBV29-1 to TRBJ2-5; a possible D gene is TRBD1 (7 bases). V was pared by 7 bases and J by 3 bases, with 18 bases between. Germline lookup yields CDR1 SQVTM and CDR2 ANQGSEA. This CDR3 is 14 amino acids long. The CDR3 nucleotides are TGCAGCGCTGCGGCGGGACAGTACGAAGAGACCCAGTACTTC. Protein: CSAAAGQYEETQYF.

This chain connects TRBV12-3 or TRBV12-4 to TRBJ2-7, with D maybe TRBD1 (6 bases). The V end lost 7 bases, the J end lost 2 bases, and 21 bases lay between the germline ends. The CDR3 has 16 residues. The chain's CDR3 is CASINYDRLIPYEQYF. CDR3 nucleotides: TGTGCCAGCATTAACTACGACAGGCTAATTCCCTACGAGCAGTACTTC.

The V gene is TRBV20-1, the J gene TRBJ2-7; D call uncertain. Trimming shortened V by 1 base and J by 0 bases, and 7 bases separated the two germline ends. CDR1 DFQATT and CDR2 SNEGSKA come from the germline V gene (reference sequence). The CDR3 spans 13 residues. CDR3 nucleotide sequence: TGCAGTGCTAGAGCTAGGGCCTCCTACGAGCAGTACTTC. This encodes CSARARASYEQYF.

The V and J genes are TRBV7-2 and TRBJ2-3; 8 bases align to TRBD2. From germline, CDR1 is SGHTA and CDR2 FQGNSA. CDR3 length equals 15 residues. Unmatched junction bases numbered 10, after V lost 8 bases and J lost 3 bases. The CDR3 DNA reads TGTGCCAGCGGCCCCGCGGGGGGTGCAACAGATACGCAGTATTTT. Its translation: CASGPAGGATDTQYF.

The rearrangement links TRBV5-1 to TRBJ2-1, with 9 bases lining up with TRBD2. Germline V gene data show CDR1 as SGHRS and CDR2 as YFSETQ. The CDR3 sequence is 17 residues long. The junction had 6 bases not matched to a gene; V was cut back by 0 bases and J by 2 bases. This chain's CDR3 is CASSLGLAGSPYNEQFF. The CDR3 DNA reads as TGCGCCAGCAGCTTGGGGCTAGCGGGATCCCCCTACAATGAGCAGTTCTTC.

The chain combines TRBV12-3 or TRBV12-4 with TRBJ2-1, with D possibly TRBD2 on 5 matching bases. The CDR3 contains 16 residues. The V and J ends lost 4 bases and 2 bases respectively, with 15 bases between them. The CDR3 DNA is TGTGCCAGCAGTTCCCTAGCCGGGCTTACCTACAATGAGCAGTTCTTC. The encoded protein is CASSSLAGLTYNEQFF.

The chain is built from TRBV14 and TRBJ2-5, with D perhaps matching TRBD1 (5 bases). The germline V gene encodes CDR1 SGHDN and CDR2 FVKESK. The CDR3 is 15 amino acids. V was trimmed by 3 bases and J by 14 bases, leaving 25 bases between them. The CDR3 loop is CASSHRGPLAYEHYF. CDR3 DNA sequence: TGTGCCAGCAGCCATAGGGGCCCCCTCGCCTACGAGCACTACTTC.

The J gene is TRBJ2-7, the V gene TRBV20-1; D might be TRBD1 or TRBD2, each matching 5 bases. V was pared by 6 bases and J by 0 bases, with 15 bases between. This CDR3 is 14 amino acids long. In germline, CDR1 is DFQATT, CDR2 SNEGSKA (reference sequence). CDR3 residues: CSAYTRGISYEQYF. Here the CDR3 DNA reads TGCAGTGCATACACTAGGGGAATCTCCTACGAGCAGTACTTC.